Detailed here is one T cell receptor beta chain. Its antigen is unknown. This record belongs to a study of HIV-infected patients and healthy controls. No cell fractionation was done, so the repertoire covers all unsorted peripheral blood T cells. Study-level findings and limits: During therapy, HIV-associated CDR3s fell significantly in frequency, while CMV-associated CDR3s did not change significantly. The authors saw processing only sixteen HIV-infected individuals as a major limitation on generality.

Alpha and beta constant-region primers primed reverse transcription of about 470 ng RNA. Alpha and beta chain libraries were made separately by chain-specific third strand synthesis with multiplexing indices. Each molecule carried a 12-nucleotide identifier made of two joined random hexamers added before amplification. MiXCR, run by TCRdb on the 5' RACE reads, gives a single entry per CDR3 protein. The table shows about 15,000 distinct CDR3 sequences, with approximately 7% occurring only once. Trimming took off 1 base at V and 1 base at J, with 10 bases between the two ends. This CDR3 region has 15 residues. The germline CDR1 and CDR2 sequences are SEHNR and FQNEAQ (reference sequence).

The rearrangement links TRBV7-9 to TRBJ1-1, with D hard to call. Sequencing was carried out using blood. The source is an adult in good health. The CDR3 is CASSLVLSSNTEAFF. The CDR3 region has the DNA TGTGCCAGCAGCTTAGTCTTGTCATCGAACACTGAAGCTTTCTTT.